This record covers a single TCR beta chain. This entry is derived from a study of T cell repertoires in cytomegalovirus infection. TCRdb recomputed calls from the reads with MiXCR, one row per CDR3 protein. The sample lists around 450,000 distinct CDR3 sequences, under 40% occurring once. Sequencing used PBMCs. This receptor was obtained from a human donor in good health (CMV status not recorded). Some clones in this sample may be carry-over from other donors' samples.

CDR3 protein: CATIRDRGSNQPQHF. CDR3 DNA: TGTGCCACAATCCGGGACAGGGGATCTAATCAGCCCCAGCATTTT. This chain joins TRBV15 and TRBJ1-5, with 10 nucleotides matching TRBD1. CDR3 length: 15 residues. Germline lookup yields CDR1 LNHNV and CDR2 YYDKDF (reference sequence). With 9 bases clipped from V and 4 bases from J, the junction kept 9 bases outside the gene matches.